These 7 T cell receptor beta chains share one sample of origin, sequenced in a study of cytomegalovirus exposure and HLA in healthy donors. Here immunoSEQ multiplex PCR was the method, and the copy in TCRdb shows in-frame clones only, minus some. The repertoire has some 87,000 clones, approximately 96% of them found once; the top ten carry approximately 1.4%. Sequencing used PBMCs. These TCRs come from a woman aged 18-29 years in good health and CMV-seronegative.

The chain recombines TRBV28 with TRBJ2-7, with 13 bases lining up with TRBD2. V trimming: 6 bases; J trimming: 4 bases; junction bases outside the gene matches: 12. CDR3 length equals 17 residues. CDR1 MDHEN and CDR2 SYDVKM come from the germline V gene. The CDR3 sequence is CASSKILAGGIVYEQYF. CDR3 DNA sequence: TGTGCCAGCAGCAAGATACTAGCGGGAGGGATCGTATACGAGCAGTACTTC. The complete variable domain, with remaining parts taken from reference TRBV28 and TRBJ2-7, reads DVKVTQSSRYLVKRTGEKVFLECVQDMDHENMFWYRQDPGLGLRLIYFSYDVKMKEKGDIPEGYSVSREKKERFSLILESASTNQTSMYLCASSKILAGGIVYEQYFGPGTRLTVT.

This sequence joins TRBV9 and TRBJ1-2, with D perhaps TRBD1 (6 bases). The CDR3 sequence is 15 residues long. V gave up 1 base and J gave up 1 base, with 11 bases separating them. Germline-derived CDR1 and CDR2 are SGDLS and YYNGEE. CDR3 residues: CASSVTGSRNYGYTF. The CDR3 nucleotides are TGTGCCAGCAGCGTAACAGGGAGCCGTAACTATGGCTACACCTTC.

CDR3 residues: CAWKSGQFGDQPQHF. In nucleotides, the CDR3 is TGTGCCTGGAAGAGCGGACAGTTTGGCGATCAGCCCCAGCATTTT. The genes are TRBV30 and TRBJ1-5; perhaps TRBD1 as D (6 bases). V was pared by 4 bases and J by 5 bases, with 18 bases between. CDR1 GTSNPN and CDR2 SVGIG come from the germline V gene (reference sequence). The CDR3 length is 15 residues. The full variable domain, in which reference TRBV30 and TRBJ1-5 provide the parts outside the CDR3, is SQTIHQWPATLVQPVGSPLSLECTVEGTSNPNLYWYRQAAGRGLQLLFYSVGIGQISSEVPQNLSASRPQDRQFILSSKKLLLSDSGFYLCAWKSGQFGDQPQHFGDGTRLSIL.

The chain employs TRBV27 and TRBJ2-1; D is possibly TRBD1 (5 bases). The CDR3 runs 15 residues. V was pared by 5 bases and J by 4 bases, with 15 bases between. Germline CDR1 and CDR2: MNHEY and SMNVEV (reference sequence). The CDR3 region is CASSVDRPGYNEQFF. The CDR3 DNA is TGTGCCAGCAGTGTTGACCGCCCAGGGTACAATGAGCAGTTCTTC.

This chain links TRBV6-5 with TRBJ2-1; TRBD2 aligns across 8 bases. Trimming at V came to 6 bases and at J to 8 bases, leaving 12 bases not matched to a gene. Germline V gene sequence: CDR1 MNHEY, CDR2 SVGAGI. The CDR3 is made up of 15 amino acids. Written as DNA, the CDR3 is TGTGCCAGCAGCTACGGCGCGGGAGGATTCCATGAGCAGTTCTTC. Its translation: CASSYGAGGFHEQFF.

The genes are TRBV27 and TRBJ1-4; possible D gene TRBD1, 6 bases. Trimming took off 8 bases at V and 4 bases at J, with 11 bases between the two ends. CDR1 and CDR2 from the germline V gene are MNHEY and SMNVEV (reference sequence). The CDR3 covers 13 residues. The CDR3 DNA reads TGTGCCAGCTCCACGGACAGTAATGAAAAACTGTTTTTT. Protein product: CASSTDSNEKLFF.

The rearrangement uses TRBV19 and TRBJ1-2; TRBD1 agrees at 7 bases. Germline V lookup: CDR1 LNHDA, CDR2 SQIVND (reference sequence). V trimming: 10 bases; J trimming: 0 bases; junction bases outside the gene matches: 11. The CDR3 covers 15 residues. CDR3 protein: CATQGGGEANYGYTF. As DNA, the CDR3 is TGTGCCACCCAGGGGGGTGGGGAAGCTAACTATGGCTACACCTTC.